Below are 15 T cell receptor beta chains sequenced from a single sample in a study of T cell repertoires in aging, cancer and after chemotherapy. TRB rearrangements spanning V, D and J were amplified using mixed TRB-A/B primers. TCRdb reanalysed the multiplex PCR reads using MiXCR and keeps one entry per CDR3 protein. Counted here are 8,500 to 13,000 distinct CDR3 sequences, over 25% occurring once; the ten biggest clones make up about 3%. Peripheral blood genomic DNA, not sorted cells or RNA, was the template. The sequenced sample consisted of blood. These receptors were taken from a human donor in good health.

Only a few counts were recorded for this clonotype. The chain combines TRBV19 with TRBJ1-3; D is ambiguous. Between the trimmed V and J ends, which lost 3 bases and 0 bases, there was a span of 9 bases. Germline loops: CDR1 LNHDA, CDR2 SQIVND (reference sequence). The CDR3 has 15 amino acids. CDR3 sequence: CASSISAGSGNTIYF. CDR3 sequence (DNA): TGTGCCAGTAGTATTTCGGCAGGCTCTGGAAACACCATATATTTT.

This clonotype is judged medium-sized. This chain uses TRBV29-1 with TRBJ2-1; D not certain. The germline CDR1 and CDR2 sequences are SQVTM and ANQGSEA. This CDR3 contains 16 residues. Trimming shortened V by 1 base and J by 0 bases, and 13 bases separated the two germline ends. The CDR3 bases are TGCAGCGTTGAAGCCCAGGACGTGCTCTCCTACAATGAGCAGTTCTTC. It yields the protein CSVEAQDVLSYNEQFF.

The CDR3 nucleotides read TGCGCCAGCAACTGGACAGGGTACGAGGGCCAGCCCCAGCATTTT. Translating it yields CASNWTGYEGQPQHF. The chain combines TRBV10-1 with TRBJ1-5; 8 nucleotides match TRBD1. Germline V lookup: CDR1 WNHNN, CDR2 SYGVQD (reference sequence). This CDR3 is 15 amino acids long. V shed 7 bases, J shed 7 bases, and the junction held 12 bases outside the gene matches.

The gene calls are TRBV6-1 and TRBJ2-3, with 7 bases identical to TRBD2. V shed 1 base and J 1 base; nucleotides not matched to a gene: 8. Germline-derived CDR1 and CDR2 are MNHNS and SASEGT. The CDR3 sequence is 17 residues long. DNA for the CDR3: TGTGCCAGCAGTGAAGAGGGCAGGCTAGCGGGCACAGATACGCAGTATTTT. This sequence encodes CASSEEGRLAGTDTQYF.

The chain combines TRBV23-1 with TRBJ1-2; D uncertain. TRBV23-1 qualifies as an ORF whose function is uncertain. The CDR3 length is 13 residues. The V end was cut by 2 bases, the J end by 0 bases, with 4 bases between. CDR3 nucleotide sequence: TGCGCCAGCAGTCAAGACACTAACTATGGCTACACCTTC. It yields the protein CASSQDTNYGYTF.

In its sample, this clonotype was seen a few times. The V call is TRBV18, the J call TRBJ2-1; D call uncertain. The CDR3 runs to 13 residues. Trimming stripped 5 bases from V and 2 bases from J, with 7 bases between. The germline V gene has CDR1 KGHSH and CDR2 LQKENI. CDR3 nucleotide sequence: TGTGCCAGCTCAACGGGCCCCTACAATGAGCAGTTCTTC. Its translation: CASSTGPYNEQFF. Supplemented by reference TRBV18 and TRBJ2-1, the full variable domain reads NAGVMQNPRHLVRRRGQEARLRCSPMKGHSHVYWYRQLPEEGLKFMVYLQKENIIDESGMPKERFSAEFPKEGPSILRIQQVVRGDSAAYFCASSTGPYNEQFFGPGTRLTVL.

The sample holds a few counts of this clonotype. The chain joins TRBV19 to TRBJ1-5; D might be TRBD1 (5 bases). The CDR3 sequence is 15 residues long. The germline V gene encodes CDR1 LNHDA and CDR2 SQIVND (reference sequence). V dropped 5 bases and J dropped 4 bases, with 15 bases sitting between them. Here the CDR3 reads CASSLFEGSNQPQHF. The CDR3 region has the DNA TGTGCCAGTAGTTTATTCGAGGGGAGTAATCAGCCCCAGCATTTT.

This clonotype occurred a few times. The chain carries TRBV12-3 or TRBV12-4 and TRBJ1-6; D unclear. There are 14 residues in the CDR3. Trimming left V 2 bases short and J 9 bases short, with 11 bases between. This CDR3 is CASSLQAAGSPLHF. CDR3 DNA sequence: TGTGCCAGCAGTTTACAGGCCGCAGGTTCACCCCTCCACTTT.

This clonotype was seen a few times. The chain links TRBV15 to TRBJ1-2; D ambiguous. CDR1 and CDR2 from the germline V gene are LNHNV and YYDKDF (reference sequence). Trimming left V 5 bases short and J 5 bases short, with 30 bases between. The CDR3 loop spans 19 amino acids. CDR3 sequence reads: CATSLRMRAGRHSSYGYTF. DNA for the CDR3: TGTGCCACCAGCTTAAGGATGCGGGCAGGTCGTCATTCCTCGTATGGCTACACCTTC. Combining the CDR3 with reference TRBV15 and TRBJ1-2 gives the whole variable domain DAMVIQNPRYQVTQFGKPVTLSCSQTLNHNVMYWYQQKSSQAPKLLFHYYDKDFNNEADTPDNFQSRRPNTSFCFLDIRSPGLGDTAMYLCATSLRMRAGRHSSYGYTFGSGTRLTVV.

The V gene is TRBV5-1, the J gene TRBJ1-4; D not certain. The CDR3 spans 15 residues. V lost 1 base and J lost 0, with 7 bases in between. Looked up from germline, CDR1 is SGHRS and CDR2 is YFSETQ. The CDR3 is CASSLWDATNEKLFF. In DNA, the CDR3 is TGCGCCAGCAGCTTGTGGGATGCAACTAATGAAAAACTGTTTTTT.

This chain links TRBV7-9 with TRBJ1-1; 10 nucleotides line up with TRBD1. Germline CDR1 is SEHNR and CDR2 is FQNEAQ (reference sequence). Losses at the gene ends were 4 bases for V and 4 bases for J; bases not matched to a gene: 3. This CDR3 region has 14 residues. This CDR3 reads CASSSRTGGTEAFF. The CDR3 DNA reads as TGTGCCAGCAGCTCGAGGACAGGGGGCACTGAAGCTTTCTTT.

The chain's CDR3 is CASSQPRSGFYSGNTIYF. The CDR3 nucleotides are TGTGCCAGCTCACAACCCCGATCCGGCTTTTACTCTGGAAACACCATATATTTT. The rearrangement uses TRBV18 and TRBJ1-3; unclear D gene. The CDR3 totals 18 residues. Germline CDR1 is KGHSH and CDR2 is LQKENI. V gave up 4 bases and J gave up 0 bases, with 19 bases separating them.

This chain's CDR3 is CSAIQGTPTGELFF. The CDR3 DNA follows: TGCAGCGCAATACAGGGGACACCCACCGGGGAGCTGTTTTTT. The genes are TRBV29-1 and TRBJ2-2; 7 nucleotides match TRBD1. The CDR3 has 14 amino acids. Losses at the gene ends were 7 bases for V and 4 bases for J; bases not matched to a gene: 9. Germline CDR1 and CDR2: SQVTM and ANQGSEA.

The genes are TRBV27 and TRBJ2-7; TRBD1 or TRBD2 may be the D gene (6 bases each). Trimming stripped 6 bases from V and 2 bases from J, with 14 bases between. This CDR3 has 14 residues. CDR1 MNHEY and CDR2 SMNVEV come from the germline V gene (reference sequence). CDR3 DNA: TGTGCCAGCAGCCGAGTGGGGGGCCCCTACGAGCAGTACTTC. Amino acids: CASSRVGGPYEQYF.

This clonotype was counted only a few times. The V call is TRBV6-1, the J call TRBJ1-4, with D perhaps TRBD1 (5 bases). There are 13 residues in the CDR3. Trimming took off 5 bases at V and 2 bases at J, with 6 bases between the two ends. CDR1 is MNHNS, CDR2 SASEGT, per germline. The DNA of the CDR3 is TGTGCCAGCAGTCGGGGGACTAATGAAAAACTGTTTTTT. Protein product: CASSRGTNEKLFF.